These 15 T cell receptor beta chains share one sample of origin, sequenced in a study of Graves' ophthalmopathy and Graves' hyperthyroidism. RNA transcripts provided the template for amplifying TCR beta CDR3 regions. The first-round RT-PCR employed HTBI primers together with the Qiagen OneStep RT-PCR kit. A multiplex PCR was then performed as the second round. TCRdb recomputed calls from the multiplex PCR reads with MiXCR, one row per CDR3 protein. The sample includes under 800,000 distinct CDR3 sequences, around a fifth of them seen just once. The source material was peripheral blood. The receptors were gathered from a woman younger than 30 with stable Graves' hyperthyroidism. Some clones in this sample may be carry-over from other donors' samples.

The chain is built from TRBV11-2 and TRBJ2-2, with 7 nucleotides matching TRBD1. This CDR3 is 14 amino acids long. Per germline, CDR1 SGHAT and CDR2 FQNNGV. Trimming took 4 bases from V and 6 from J; bases not matched to a gene: 5. CDR3 in DNA: TGTGCCAGCAGCTCCACAGGGGCGGCCGGGGAGCTGTTTTTT. Its protein is CASSSTGAAGELFF.

This chain connects TRBV29-1 to TRBJ1-2; a possible D gene is TRBD1 (5 bases). The ends were cut back, 1 base at V and 4 bases at J, with 10 bases in the middle. Germline V gene sequence: CDR1 SQVTM, CDR2 ANQGSEA. This CDR3 has 13 amino acids. CDR3 sequence reads: CSVEGEGFYGYTF. Written as DNA, the CDR3 is TGCAGCGTTGAAGGGGAGGGGTTCTATGGCTACACCTTC.

This clonotype was counted at least ten times. V is TRBV7-2 and J is TRBJ2-5, with D possibly TRBD1 on 6 matching bases. The CDR3 is 15 residues long. The V and J ends lost 0 bases and 5 bases respectively, with 13 bases between them. Germline CDR1 and CDR2: SGHTA and FQGNSA. In nucleotides, the CDR3 is TGTGCCAGCAGCTTAGCACAGGGTTTATTTGAGACCCAGTACTTC. Translating gives CASSLAQGLFETQYF.

The sample holds many counts of this clonotype. The rearrangement joins TRBV20-1 to TRBJ2-7; 7 bases map to TRBD1. This CDR3 is 13 amino acids long. V shed 6 bases and J 2 bases; nucleotides not matched to a gene: 7. Germline loops: CDR1 DFQATT, CDR2 SNEGSKA (reference sequence). The CDR3 coding sequence is TGCAGTGCCTCCGGACAGGTAGCCTACGAGCAGTACTTC. Residues: CSASGQVAYEQYF.

This clonotype has a count of ten or more. Germline and junction disagree at one end, which may indicate a read error. In DNA, the CDR3 is TGTGCCAGCAGTTACGTAGATGCGCGTACCAAAAACATTAAGTACTTC. It translates to CASSYVDARTKNIKYF. The chain carries TRBV6-8 and TRBJ2-4; no clear D gene. Germline V lookup: CDR1 MNHGY, CDR2 SAAAGT. The CDR3 is made up of 16 amino acids.

This clonotype came up many times. The J gene is TRBJ2-7, the V gene TRBV24-1; D is perhaps TRBD2 (5 bases). This CDR3 is built from 13 residues. Trimming cost V 3 bases and J 2 bases, with 7 bases left between them. CDR1 and CDR2 (germline): KGHDR, SFDVKD. CDR3 residues: CATSDPGTYEQYF. The CDR3 nucleotides are TGTGCCACCAGTGATCCGGGGACCTACGAGCAGTACTTC.

This clonotype appeared many times. This sequence joins TRBV27 and TRBJ2-7; 8 nucleotides align to TRBD2. V shed 7 bases and J 6 bases; nucleotides not matched to a gene: 20. Germline-derived CDR1 and CDR2 are MNHEY and SMNVEV (reference sequence). The length of the CDR3 is 17 residues. CDR3 amino acids: CASTSLRGVYGGGEQYF. In nucleotides, the CDR3 is TGTGCCAGCACCTCCCTCCGGGGGGTCTACGGGGGGGGCGAGCAGTACTTC.

This clonotype was found many times. The CDR3 sequence is CASSLVGTKGDTEAFF. The CDR3 DNA reads as TGTGCCAGCAGCTTAGTCGGGACCAAAGGGGACACTGAAGCTTTCTTT. The chain carries TRBV13 and TRBJ1-1; D is perhaps TRBD1 (5 bases). This CDR3 contains 16 residues. V lost 1 base to trimming and J lost 3 bases, with 15 bases between them. The V gene's germline CDR1 is PRHDT and CDR2 FYEKMQ (reference sequence).

The J gene is TRBJ1-4, the V gene TRBV12-5; 7 bases agree with TRBD1. J gave up 5 bases and V 5 bases, and 11 bases lay outside the gene matches. This CDR3 has 16 amino acids. Per the germline V gene, CDR1 is LGHNT and CDR2 is FRNRAP. CDR3: CASGLGSGTENEKLFF. In nucleotides, the CDR3 is TGTGCTAGTGGTCTGGGGTCGGGGACAGAAAATGAAAAACTGTTTTTT. Based on the CDR3 plus reference TRBV12-5 and TRBJ1-4, the full variable domain is DARVTQTPRHKVTEMGQEVTMRCQPILGHNTVFWYRQTMMQGLELLAYFRNRAPLDDSGMPKDRFSAEMPDATLATLKIQPSEPRDSAVYFCASGLGSGTENEKLFFGSGTQLSVL.

This clonotype was detected ten times or more. The chain uses TRBV5-1 and TRBJ2-5; 7 bases are a match to TRBD2. CDR3 length: 14 residues. Germline-derived CDR1 and CDR2 are SGHRS and YFSETQ. The V gene end was trimmed by 4 bases and the J gene end by 4 bases; junction bases not matched to a gene: 7. Here the CDR3 DNA reads TGCGCCAGCAGCCCCGGGACGGGAGGAGAGACCCAGTACTTC. Its translation is CASSPGTGGETQYF. The whole variable domain, filled in from reference TRBV5-1 and TRBJ2-5, reads KAGVTQTPRYLIKTRGQQVTLSCSPISGHRSVSWYQQTPGQGLQFLFEYFSETQRNKGNFPGRFSGRQFSNSRSEMNVSTLELGDSALYLCASSPGTGGETQYFGPGTRLLVL.

Many counts were recorded for this clonotype. The rearrangement uses TRBV20-1 and TRBJ1-1; D unclear. Trimming removed 6 bases at V and 4 bases at J, with 18 bases between. The CDR3 totals 14 residues. The germline CDR1 and CDR2 sequences are DFQATT and SNEGSKA (reference sequence). CDR3 in DNA: TGCAGTGCCCGAAGCGCAGGCGGGAGCACTGAAGCTTTCTTT. This sequence encodes CSARSAGGSTEAFF.

This clonotype was seen ten or more times. V gene TRBV29-1 combines with J gene TRBJ1-5; unclear D gene. In germline, CDR1 is SQVTM, CDR2 ANQGSEA. The CDR3 runs 14 residues. The V gene lost 4 bases and the J gene lost 8 bases, with 18 bases spanning the gap. DNA of the CDR3: TGCAGCGTTGGGAGGGCAGATTCTGCGGAGCCCCAGCATTTT. Translation gives CSVGRADSAEPQHF.

The V gene is TRBV6-5, the J gene TRBJ2-7; TRBD2 matches 13 bases. There are 16 residues in the CDR3. Germline lookup yields CDR1 MNHEY and CDR2 SVGAGI. With 0 bases clipped from V and 7 bases from J, the junction kept 6 bases outside the gene matches. CDR3 residues: CASSYSLAGGPGEQYF. CDR3 nucleotides: TGTGCCAGCAGTTACTCACTAGCGGGGGGGCCCGGGGAGCAGTACTTC.

This clonotype has at least ten counts. The junction departs from the called germline gene at one end, perhaps through a read error. This rearrangement joins TRBV6-1 to TRBJ2-2, with TRBD2 identical over 8 bases. Germline V lookup: CDR1 MNHNS, CDR2 SASEGT. The CDR3 sequence is 14 residues long. CDR3 DNA sequence: TGTGCCAGCAGGGAAGCGGGAGTTGACGGGGAGCTGGTTTTT. Protein: CASREAGVDGELVF.

This clonotype occurred a few times. The chain couples TRBV6-1 to TRBJ1-5; TRBD1 matches 12 bases. With V trimmed by 4 bases and J by 7 bases, 8 bases remained unmatched. The CDR3 loop spans 16 amino acids. The germline V gene encodes CDR1 MNHNS and CDR2 SASEGT. The CDR3 nucleotides read TGTGCCAGCAGTGCCCGGGACAGGGGGCTGGGACAGCCCCAGCATTTT. Translating gives CASSARDRGLGQPQHF.